This entry concerns a single T cell receptor (beta chain). Its antigen is still unknown. This specimen comes from a study of TIL therapy for anti-PD-1-resistant metastatic lung cancer. Overall study: Tumors had a median PD-L1 proportion score of roughly 5.7%. Most patients had lung adenocarcinoma; a handful of tumors were EGFR-mutant, two ALK-rearranged; half smoked currently or formerly. Study-level findings and limits: Compared with baseline intratumoral T cells, expanded TIL cultures were more clonal and less diverse (around 5.9% vs 31%). Patients were highly selected, enriched for treatment-naive, never-smoker and oncogene-addicted cases.

The CDR3 runs 13 residues. Between the trimmed V and J ends, which lost 8 bases and 2 bases, there was a span of 12 bases. Per germline, CDR1 MGHDK and CDR2 SYGVNS. The immunoSEQ assay was v3. The assay was immunoSEQ multiplex PCR, and TCRdb's table has in-frame clones only and misses some. The sample yields about 50,000 clones, 55% to 75% seen once. Time point defined: pre-treatment sample, taken before nivolumab and TIL therapy. The tumor samples were excised metastases, mostly pleural nodules or supraclavicular lymph nodes. This clonotype was obtained from a person aged 30 to 80 with non-small cell lung cancer. Sample: tumor tissue, taken at baseline. The gene calls are TRBV25-1 and TRBJ1-1; no clear D gene. DNA for the CDR3: TGTGCCAGCGCTCGTTCCGGAAACACTGAAGCTTTCTTT. It encodes CASARSGNTEAFF.